This passage covers 20 T cell receptor beta chains from one sample sequenced in a study of cytomegalovirus exposure and HLA in healthy donors. The method was immunoSEQ multiplex PCR; TCRdb's version includes in-frame clones alone and lacks a portion of them. The sample shows some 310,000 clones, approximately 91% of them seen only once. Sequencing used PBMCs. These receptors were obtained from a man aged 30 to 39 in good health and CMV-seronegative.

The V and J genes are TRBV5-1 and TRBJ1-1; 9 bases agree with TRBD1. CDR3 length equals 13 residues. Germline V gene sequence: CDR1 SGHRS, CDR2 YFSETQ. Trimming cost V 0 bases and J 6 bases; bases outside gene matches: 0. The CDR3 loop reads CASSLGTGAEAFF. The CDR3 DNA follows: TGCGCCAGCAGCTTGGGGACAGGGGCTGAAGCTTTCTTT.

This clone is a singleton in its sample. The chain recombines TRBV19 with TRBJ1-2, with TRBD1 as a possible D gene (6 bases). Trimming stripped 1 base from V and 0 bases from J, with 12 bases between. CDR1 LNHDA and CDR2 SQIVND come from the germline V gene (reference sequence). This CDR3 is built from 16 residues. As DNA, the CDR3 is TGTGCCAGTAGTATAGTGGCAGGGGCGCCTAACTATGGCTACACCTTC. Its translation is CASSIVAGAPNYGYTF.

The V and J genes are TRBV10-3 and TRBJ2-5, with 10 bases fitting TRBD1. In germline, CDR1 is ENHRY, CDR2 SYGVKD. The CDR3 loop spans 15 amino acids. The J segment lost 1 base and the V segment lost 6 bases, leaving 5 bases of the junction unmatched. Here the CDR3 reads CAIRARQGAQETQYF. For the CDR3, the DNA is TGTGCCATCAGAGCGAGACAGGGGGCCCAAGAGACCCAGTACTTC.

The CDR3 nucleotides are TGCGCCAGCAGCCAACTGGGAGGCCCAGATACGCAGTATTTT. Encoded protein: CASSQLGGPDTQYF. The J gene is TRBJ2-3, the V gene TRBV5-1; perhaps TRBD2 as D (6 bases). Trimming took 4 bases from V and 4 from J, leaving 13 bases between them. Germline CDR1 is SGHRS and CDR2 is YFSETQ. This CDR3 spans 14 amino acids.

This clone has just one count. V is TRBV5-6 and J is TRBJ1-2; TRBD1 aligns across 9 bases. Germline values: CDR1 SGHDT, CDR2 YYEEEE. V lost 7 bases, J lost 3 bases, and 13 bases stayed unmatched. This CDR3 is built from 16 residues. DNA for the CDR3: TGTGCCAGCCTGGATCTACAGGGGGCGCAGCACTATGGCTACACCTTC. Residues: CASLDLQGAQHYGYTF.

The rearrangement links TRBV11-2 to TRBJ2-2; 13 bases are a match to TRBD2. Germline CDR1 SGHAT, CDR2 FQNNGV. The junction had 7 bases not matched to a gene; V was cut back by 5 bases and J by 4 bases. The CDR3 runs 17 residues. The chain's CDR3 is CASSTPTSGGTTGELFF. The CDR3 DNA is TGTGCCAGCAGCACACCGACTAGCGGGGGGACCACCGGGGAGCTGTTTTTT. The full variable domain, completed using reference TRBV11-2 and TRBJ2-2, is EAGVAQSPRYKIIEKRQSVAFWCNPISGHATLYWYQQILGQGPKLLIQFQNNGVVDDSQLPKDRFSAERLKGVDSTLKIQPAKLEDSAVYLCASSTPTSGGTTGELFFGEGSRLTVL.

V and J are TRBV10-1 and TRBJ1-2; 8 nucleotides agree with TRBD1. There are 15 residues in the CDR3. J was trimmed by 4 bases and V by 3 bases; bases with no gene match: 7. Germline CDR1 and CDR2: WNHNN and SYGVQD (reference sequence). The CDR3 DNA follows: TGCGCCAGCAGTGACCGGACAGGGCAGATCTATGGCTACACCTTC. Amino acid sequence: CASSDRTGQIYGYTF.

The chain combines TRBV27 with TRBJ2-7, with 9 nucleotides matching TRBD1. With 4 bases clipped from V and 5 bases from J, the junction kept 3 bases outside the gene matches. Germline V gene sequence: CDR1 MNHEY, CDR2 SMNVEV (reference sequence). This CDR3 has 13 amino acids. As DNA, the CDR3 is TGTGCCAGCAGTTCGGACAGGGGAGACGAGCAGTACTTC. Translated, it gives CASSSDRGDEQYF.

For this clone: At the DNA level, this CDR3 is encoded by other sequences in the same sample as well. The CDR3 is CASSVVPRETQYF. The CDR3 bases are TGTGCCAGCAGCGTAGTCCCCCGGGAGACCCAGTACTTC. V is TRBV9 and J is TRBJ2-5; D not certain. The CDR3 is 13 residues long. Germline V gene data show CDR1 as SGDLS and CDR2 as YYNGEE. Deletions cut 0 bases from V and 5 bases from J, with 8 bases between.

This clone appeared a single time. J is TRBJ1-3 and V is TRBV18; tentatively, D is TRBD1 (5 bases). The CDR3 runs 13 residues. With 2 bases removed from V and 4 bases from J, the gap between germline ends came to 6 bases. Germline V CDR1 and CDR2: KGHSH, LQKENI. The CDR3 reads CASSPDSGNTIYF. The CDR3 nucleotides read TGTGCCAGCTCACCAGACAGCGGAAACACCATATATTTT.

The chain joins TRBV7-2 to TRBJ1-2; D is unresolved. The V gene's germline CDR1 is SGHTA and CDR2 FQGNSA. The CDR3 is 14 residues long. Trimming cost V 2 bases and J 5 bases, with 12 bases left between them. CDR3 in DNA: TGTGCCAGCAGCTTAAATGTAAACGGGTATGGCTACACCTTC. Protein product: CASSLNVNGYGYTF.

This chain links TRBV6-5 with TRBJ1-6, with 7 bases identical to TRBD1. CDR1 is MNHEY and CDR2 is SVGAGI in the germline V gene. V lost 6 bases and J lost 8; bases outside the gene matches: 10. This CDR3 contains 15 residues. CDR3 protein: CASSPWTGHDSPLHF. The CDR3 bases are TGTGCCAGCAGCCCTTGGACAGGTCATGATTCACCCCTCCACTTT.

The CDR3 DNA sequence: TGTGCCAGCAGTTGGGGACAGCGGAGCACTGAAGCTTTCTTT. Protein sequence: CASSWGQRSTEAFF. The rearrangement joins TRBV27 to TRBJ1-1, with TRBD1 identical over 7 bases. The J segment lost 4 bases and the V segment lost 4 bases, leaving 6 bases of the junction unmatched. Per germline, CDR1 MNHEY and CDR2 SMNVEV (reference sequence). The CDR3 length is 14 residues.

The V and J genes are TRBV4-2 and TRBJ2-3; 7 positions match TRBD2. The length of the CDR3 is 15 residues. CDR1 is LGHNA and CDR2 is YNFKEQ in the germline V gene. J lost 6 bases, V lost 0 bases, and 6 bases had no gene match. The CDR3 is CASSQEPSGGDTQYF. The CDR3 nucleotides read TGTGCCAGCAGCCAAGAACCTAGCGGAGGGGATACGCAGTATTTT.

The rearrangement joins TRBV9 to TRBJ2-1; 9 nucleotides match TRBD2. The CDR3 length is 15 residues. V trimming: 3 bases; J trimming: 6 bases; junction bases outside the gene matches: 7. Germline V gene sequence: CDR1 SGDLS, CDR2 YYNGEE. The chain's CDR3 is CASSDPGGGANEQFF. As DNA, the CDR3 is TGTGCCAGCAGCGATCCCGGCGGGGGGGCCAATGAGCAGTTCTTC.

V usage is TRBV2 and J usage is TRBJ2-7; no definite D call. This CDR3 is 11 amino acids long. CDR1 and CDR2 (germline): SNHLY, FYNNEI. The CDR3 nucleotides are TGTGTCACGCGGAGCTCCTACGAGCAGTACTTC. Translating it yields CVTRSSYEQYF.

This rearrangement joins TRBV19 to TRBJ1-1, with D possibly being TRBD1 (6 bases). The V gene lost 3 bases and the J gene lost 3 bases, with 11 bases spanning the gap. Germline V gene lookup returns CDR1 LNHDA and CDR2 SQIVND (reference sequence). The CDR3 sequence is 14 residues long. CDR3 DNA sequence: TGTGCCAGTAGTATCAAGGGACATTACACTGAAGCTTTCTTT. Encoded protein: CASSIKGHYTEAFF.

CDR3 coding DNA: TGCGCCAGCAGCTTGGCTGGGGGGAGCAATCAGCCCCAGCATTTT. Translated, it gives CASSLAGGSNQPQHF. V gene TRBV5-1 combines with J gene TRBJ1-5, with D possibly matching TRBD1 (5 bases). V gave up 0 bases and J gave up 1 base, with 8 bases separating them. Germline V gene data show CDR1 as SGHRS and CDR2 as YFSETQ. The CDR3 is made up of 15 amino acids.

The chain has TRBV10-3 and TRBJ1-1; D possibly corresponds to TRBD1 (6 bases). CDR1 is ENHRY, CDR2 SYGVKD, per germline. The CDR3 extends over 12 amino acids. V was clipped by 9 bases and J by 4 bases, with 12 bases between them. CDR3 nucleotides: TGTGCCATTAATACAGGGCCCACTGAAGCTTTCTTT. It encodes CAINTGPTEAFF.

V usage is TRBV28 and J usage is TRBJ2-5; 7 bases fit TRBD1. Looked up from germline, CDR1 is MDHEN and CDR2 is SYDVKM. The CDR3 contains 12 residues. J gave up 5 bases and V 6 bases, and 3 bases lay outside the gene matches. This chain's CDR3 is CASRDRWETQYF. The CDR3 bases are TGTGCCAGCAGGGACAGGTGGGAGACCCAGTACTTC.